This TCR beta chain was identified during a study of blood T cell repertoires in COVID-19. Only in-frame clones appear in the TCRdb table, and some are missing; sequencing was by immunoSEQ multiplex PCR. The data hold about 80,000 clones, with over 70% observed a single time. The V and J ends lost 4 bases and 1 base, in that order; junction bases with no gene match: 11. The CDR3 totals 20 residues. Germline V lookup: CDR1 PRHDT, CDR2 FYEKMQ (reference sequence). The sequence was collected from a human donor in a cohort sampled during active COVID-19. The specimen was peripheral blood. The chain carries TRBV13 and TRBJ2-3; 16 nucleotides match TRBD2. CDR3 coding DNA: TGTGCCAGCAGCTCCCCGTGGGGACTAGCGGGGGGGCGGGGCACAGATACGCAGTATTTT. It codes for CASSSPWGLAGGRGTDTQYF.